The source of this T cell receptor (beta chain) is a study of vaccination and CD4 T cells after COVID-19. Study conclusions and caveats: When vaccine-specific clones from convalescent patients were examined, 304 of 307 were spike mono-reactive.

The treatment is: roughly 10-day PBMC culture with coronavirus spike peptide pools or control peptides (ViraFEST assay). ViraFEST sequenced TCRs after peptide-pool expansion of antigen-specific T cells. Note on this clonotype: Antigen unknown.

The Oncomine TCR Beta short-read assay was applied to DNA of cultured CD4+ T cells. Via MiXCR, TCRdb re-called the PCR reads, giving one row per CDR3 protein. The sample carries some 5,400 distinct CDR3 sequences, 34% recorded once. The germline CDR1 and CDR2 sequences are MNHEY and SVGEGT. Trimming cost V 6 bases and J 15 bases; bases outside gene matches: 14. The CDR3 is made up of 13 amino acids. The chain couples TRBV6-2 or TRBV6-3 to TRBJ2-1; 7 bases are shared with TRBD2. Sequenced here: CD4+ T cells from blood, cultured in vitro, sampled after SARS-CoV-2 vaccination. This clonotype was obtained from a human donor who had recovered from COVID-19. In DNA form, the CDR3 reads TGTGCCAGCAGGGGTGTAGGGGCTAGCGGAGGGTTCTTC. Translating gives CASRGVGASGGFF.